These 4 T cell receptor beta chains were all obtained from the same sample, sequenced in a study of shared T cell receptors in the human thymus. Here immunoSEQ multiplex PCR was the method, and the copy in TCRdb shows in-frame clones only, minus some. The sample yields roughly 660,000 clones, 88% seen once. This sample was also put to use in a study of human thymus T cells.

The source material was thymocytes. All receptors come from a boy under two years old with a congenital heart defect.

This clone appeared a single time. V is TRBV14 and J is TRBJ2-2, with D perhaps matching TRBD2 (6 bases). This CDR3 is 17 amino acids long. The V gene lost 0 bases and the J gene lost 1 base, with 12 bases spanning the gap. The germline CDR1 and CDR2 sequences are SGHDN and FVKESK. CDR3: CASSQDFWRENTGELFF. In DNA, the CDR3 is TGTGCCAGCAGCCAAGATTTCTGGCGGGAGAACACCGGGGAGCTGTTTTTT.

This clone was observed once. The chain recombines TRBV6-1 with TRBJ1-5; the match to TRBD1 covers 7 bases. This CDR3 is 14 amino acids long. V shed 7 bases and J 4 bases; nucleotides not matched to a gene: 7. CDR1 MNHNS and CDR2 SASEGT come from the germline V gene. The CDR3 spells CASTDRDGNQPQHF. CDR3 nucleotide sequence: TGTGCCAGCACCGACAGGGATGGGAATCAGCCCCAGCATTTT.

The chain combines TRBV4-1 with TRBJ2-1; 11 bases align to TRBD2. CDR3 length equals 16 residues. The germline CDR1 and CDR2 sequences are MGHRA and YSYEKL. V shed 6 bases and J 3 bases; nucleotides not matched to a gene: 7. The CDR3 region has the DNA TGCGCCAGCAGTTCGAGGACTAGCGGGTTCTACAATGAGCAGTTCTTC. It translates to CASSSRTSGFYNEQFF.

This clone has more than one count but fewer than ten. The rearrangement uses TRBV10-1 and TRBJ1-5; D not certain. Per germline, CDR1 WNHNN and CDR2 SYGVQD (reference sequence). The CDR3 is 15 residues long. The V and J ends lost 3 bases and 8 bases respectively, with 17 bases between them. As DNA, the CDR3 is TGCGCCAGCAGTGATTTCGGGAAGGGAGGTAAGCCCCAGCATTTT. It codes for CASSDFGKGGKPQHF.